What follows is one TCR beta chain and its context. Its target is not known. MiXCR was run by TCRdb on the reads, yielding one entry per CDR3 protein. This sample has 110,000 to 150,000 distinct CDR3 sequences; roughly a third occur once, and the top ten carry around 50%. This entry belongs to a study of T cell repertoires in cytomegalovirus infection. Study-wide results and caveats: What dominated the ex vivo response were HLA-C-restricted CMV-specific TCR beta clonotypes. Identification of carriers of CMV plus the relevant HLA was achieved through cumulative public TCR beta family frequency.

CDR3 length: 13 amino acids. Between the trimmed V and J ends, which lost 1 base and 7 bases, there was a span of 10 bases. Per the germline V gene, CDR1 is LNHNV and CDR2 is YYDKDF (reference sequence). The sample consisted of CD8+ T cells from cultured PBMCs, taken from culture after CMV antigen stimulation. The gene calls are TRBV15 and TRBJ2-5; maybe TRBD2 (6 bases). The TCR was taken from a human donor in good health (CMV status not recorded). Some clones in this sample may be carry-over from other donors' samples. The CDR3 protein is CATSRAGEVTQYF. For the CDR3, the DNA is TGTGCCACCAGCAGAGCGGGGGAAGTGACCCAGTACTTC. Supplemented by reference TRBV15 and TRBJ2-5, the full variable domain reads DAMVIQNPRYQVTQFGKPVTLSCSQTLNHNVMYWYQQKSSQAPKLLFHYYDKDFNNEADTPDNFQSRRPNTSFCFLDIRSPGLGDTAMYLCATSRAGEVTQYFGPGTRLLVL.